What follows is one T cell receptor (beta chain) and its context. Per germline, CDR1 LNHNV and CDR2 YYDKDF (reference sequence). CDR3 length equals 14 residues. V was pared by 0 bases and J by 3 bases, with 9 bases between. The data belong to a study of blood T cell repertoires in COVID-19. About the research overall: The study drew acute and convalescent COVID-19 samples from the United States, Italy and Spain. Sample material is recorded as cDNA or gDNA derived from T cells, B-cell-depleted T cells, or PBMCs.

Assay: immunoSEQ multiplex PCR; the TCRdb copy retains only in-frame clones and omits some. The table lists 44,000 or so clones, 75% to 85% of them singletons, with 8.2% in the top ten. The clonotype originates from a man aged 80 or over in a cohort sampled during active COVID-19. Specimen: peripheral blood. The V and J genes are TRBV15 and TRBJ2-7; D is unclear. The CDR3 region has the DNA TGTGCCACCAGCAGAGATTTCCCGGGCTACGAGCAGTACTTC. It specifies CATSRDFPGYEQYF.